A single sample gave rise to the 19 T cell receptor beta chains below, sequenced in a study of T cell responses to AZD1222 COVID-19 vaccine. Produced via immunoSEQ multiplex PCR; TCRdb's table is partial and in-frame only. The sample yields some 65,000 clones, 60% to 85% seen once. Sample: peripheral blood, taken on day 0 of MenACWY control vaccination. The receptors were sampled from an adult in good health.

In this sample, this clone turned up once. This chain links TRBV27 with TRBJ2-5, with 7 bases identical to TRBD1. This CDR3 contains 14 residues. Germline values: CDR1 MNHEY, CDR2 SMNVEV (reference sequence). V shed 5 bases, J shed 5 bases, and the junction held 8 bases outside the gene matches. CDR3 sequence: CASSQGTARETQYF. The CDR3 DNA reads TGTGCCAGCAGTCAGGGGACAGCCAGGGAGACCCAGTACTTC.

The chain joins TRBV28 to TRBJ1-1, with D uncertain. CDR1 is MDHEN, CDR2 SYDVKM, per germline. The CDR3 extends over 14 amino acids. Trimming left V 7 bases short and J 11 bases short, with 23 bases between. The CDR3 DNA follows: TGTGCCAGCATCCGGGTTGACAATCTAGGTTCGGCTTTCTTT. This translates into CASIRVDNLGSAFF.

This clone was seen a few times. The V gene is TRBV7-8, the J gene TRBJ2-6; maybe TRBD2 (5 bases). V lost 1 base, J lost 4 bases, and 14 bases lay in between. This CDR3 is built from 17 residues. The germline V gene has CDR1 SGHVS and CDR2 FQNEAQ. The CDR3 DNA reads as TGTGCCAGCAGCTTAGTCAGAGCGGTAGCAGGGGCCAACGTCCTGACTTTC. It yields the protein CASSLVRAVAGANVLTF.

This chain uses TRBV2 with TRBJ2-7; 10 bases are a match to TRBD2. The CDR3 runs to 12 residues. Germline V gives CDR1 SNHLY, CDR2 FYNNEI. The V gene end was trimmed by 4 bases and the J gene end by 7 bases; junction bases not matched to a gene: 1. The CDR3 bases are TGTGCCAGCAGTGTACTAGCGGGAGAGCAGTACTTC. This codes for CASSVLAGEQYF.

This clone was picked up a small number of times. The chain links TRBV15 to TRBJ1-3; the match to TRBD1 covers 7 bases. The junction had 4 bases not matched to a gene; V was cut back by 8 bases and J by 3 bases. Germline assignment: CDR1 LNHNV and CDR2 YYDKDF (reference sequence). The CDR3 spans 13 residues. CDR3 nucleotides: TGTGCCACCGGTTCAGGGGGTGGAAACACCATATATTTT. This encodes CATGSGGGNTIYF.

The rearrangement uses TRBV14 and TRBJ2-1; D gene ambiguous. Per germline, CDR1 SGHDN and CDR2 FVKESK. V was pared by 0 bases and J by 15 bases, with 21 bases between. CDR3 length: 15 amino acids. The CDR3, as DNA: TGTGCCAGCAGCCAAGAAGGAATAGACGTAGGAACTCCGTTCTTC. Its protein product is CASSQEGIDVGTPFF.

This clone was seen only once. This chain uses TRBV28 with TRBJ2-7; 7 bases match TRBD2. This CDR3 spans 14 amino acids. Unmatched junction bases numbered 2, after V lost 2 bases and J lost 1 base. The germline V gene encodes CDR1 MDHEN and CDR2 SYDVKM. For the CDR3, the DNA is TGTGCCAGCAGTTTACTAGCGGAGTCCTACGAGCAGTACTTC. Encoded protein: CASSLLAESYEQYF.

The table lists this clone with a count of one. This sequence joins TRBV3-1 (or the pseudogene TRBV3-2) and TRBJ1-1; D unresolved. With 1 base removed from V and 5 bases from J, the gap between germline ends came to 11 bases. The V gene's germline CDR1 is LGHDT and CDR2 YNNKEL (reference sequence). The CDR3 runs to 14 residues. In DNA, the CDR3 is TGTGCCAGCAGCCAAGGGGCCCGGCGGACTGAAGCTTTCTTT. This gives the protein CASSQGARRTEAFF.

J is TRBJ2-7 and V is TRBV6-5; TRBD1 agrees at 7 bases. CDR1 and CDR2 (germline): MNHEY, SVGAGI. Trimming took 5 bases from V and 2 from J; bases not matched to a gene: 9. This CDR3 comprises 15 residues. The CDR3 DNA is TGTGCCAGCAGTACACACCGACAGGGACCCTACGAGCAGTACTTC. This codes for CASSTHRQGPYEQYF.

This clone is a singleton in its sample. The chain is built from TRBV9 and TRBJ2-2; D is unresolved. The CDR3 sequence is 15 residues long. CDR1 and CDR2 (germline): SGDLS, YYNGEE. V lost 3 bases, J lost 4 bases, and 13 bases lay in between. The CDR3 spells CASSAEDHLTGELFF. In nucleotides, the CDR3 is TGTGCCAGCAGCGCCGAGGACCACCTCACCGGGGAGCTGTTTTTT.

A few counts support this clone. This rearrangement joins TRBV30 to TRBJ1-2, with TRBD1 matching 8 bases. Trimming removed 5 bases from V and 3 bases from J; junction bases left unmatched: 5. Per the germline V gene, CDR1 is GTSNPN and CDR2 is SVGIG (reference sequence). The CDR3 has 13 amino acids. The CDR3 DNA reads as TGTGCCTGGGGACAGGGTCATGACTATGGCTACACCTTC. It translates to CAWGQGHDYGYTF.

This clone was recorded once. The rearrangement links TRBV9 to TRBJ1-2; no clear D gene. V was clipped by 7 bases and J by 0 bases, with 10 bases between them. Germline V lookup: CDR1 SGDLS, CDR2 YYNGEE. The CDR3 extends over 13 amino acids. The CDR3 DNA sequence: TGTGCCAGCTTCGGCAGTACTAACTATGGCTACACCTTC. Translated: CASFGSTNYGYTF. The whole variable domain, remainder taken from reference TRBV9 and TRBJ1-2, is DSGVTQTPKHLITATGQRVTLRCSPRSGDLSVYWYQQSLDQGLQFLIQYYNGEERAKGNILERFSAQQFPDLHSELNLSSLELGDSALYFCASFGSTNYGYTFGSGTRLTVV.

This clone was seen just once. The V and J genes are TRBV3-1 (or the pseudogene TRBV3-2) and TRBJ1-3; no reliable D call. The CDR3 is 16 amino acids. The V gene lost 1 base and the J gene lost 3 bases, with 13 bases spanning the gap. Germline assignment: CDR1 LGHDT and CDR2 YNNKEL (reference sequence). CDR3 in amino acids: CASSQALGQSGNTIYF. The DNA for the CDR3 is TGTGCCAGCAGCCAAGCCCTCGGGCAAAGTGGAAACACCATATATTTT.

This sequence joins TRBV6-2 or TRBV6-3 and TRBJ1-5; D is possibly TRBD1 (6 bases). The CDR3 is made up of 18 amino acids. The germline CDR1 and CDR2 sequences are MNHEY and SVGEGT. Trimming removed 0 bases from V and 1 base from J, with 16 bases in between. The CDR3 region is CASSYSGPGEWSNQPQHF. The CDR3 DNA reads TGTGCCAGCAGTTACTCGGGGCCAGGGGAGTGGAGCAATCAGCCCCAGCATTTT.

This chain joins TRBV6-5 and TRBJ1-2; unclear D gene. V lost 8 bases and J 0 bases, leaving 13 bases between the germline ends. This CDR3 has 14 amino acids. Germline CDR1 reads MNHEY; CDR2 reads SVGAGI. CDR3 sequence reads: CASSHLLANYGYTF. DNA of the CDR3: TGTGCCAGCTCCCACCTATTAGCTAACTATGGCTACACCTTC.

CDR3: CAGSREVNTEAFF. For the CDR3, the DNA is TGTGCCGGCTCGCGGGAAGTAAACACTGAAGCTTTCTTT. The chain carries TRBV6-5 and TRBJ1-1; no firm D call. This CDR3 comprises 13 residues. Germline CDR1 MNHEY, CDR2 SVGAGI. V was pared by 11 bases and J by 2 bases, with 15 bases between.

The rearrangement joins TRBV19 to TRBJ1-6; possible D gene TRBD1, 5 bases. V was cut by 3 bases and J by 10 bases, with 13 bases left in between. CDR3 length equals 14 residues. CDR1 is LNHDA and CDR2 is SQIVND in the germline V gene (reference sequence). The CDR3 DNA reads as TGTGCCAGTAGTATCCAAGGGGAGGGATCACCCCTCCACTTT. This gives the protein CASSIQGEGSPLHF.

The chain combines TRBV10-3 with TRBJ2-2; TRBD1 agrees at 9 bases. Germline CDR1 is ENHRY and CDR2 is SYGVKD. The ends lost 11 bases at V and 3 bases at J; junction bases unmatched: 7. The CDR3 loop spans 14 amino acids. The CDR3 region has the DNA TGTGCCGCCAGTGGGACAGGGCACACCGGGGAGCTGTTTTTT. Residues: CAASGTGHTGELFF.

The chain couples TRBV5-1 to TRBJ2-3; 11 bases match TRBD1. Trimming took 0 bases from V and 2 from J; bases not matched to a gene: 2. Germline V gives CDR1 SGHRS, CDR2 YFSETQ. This CDR3 contains 16 residues. CDR3 protein: CASSLDGQGATDTQYF. DNA for the CDR3: TGCGCCAGCAGCTTGGATGGACAGGGGGCCACAGATACGCAGTATTTT.